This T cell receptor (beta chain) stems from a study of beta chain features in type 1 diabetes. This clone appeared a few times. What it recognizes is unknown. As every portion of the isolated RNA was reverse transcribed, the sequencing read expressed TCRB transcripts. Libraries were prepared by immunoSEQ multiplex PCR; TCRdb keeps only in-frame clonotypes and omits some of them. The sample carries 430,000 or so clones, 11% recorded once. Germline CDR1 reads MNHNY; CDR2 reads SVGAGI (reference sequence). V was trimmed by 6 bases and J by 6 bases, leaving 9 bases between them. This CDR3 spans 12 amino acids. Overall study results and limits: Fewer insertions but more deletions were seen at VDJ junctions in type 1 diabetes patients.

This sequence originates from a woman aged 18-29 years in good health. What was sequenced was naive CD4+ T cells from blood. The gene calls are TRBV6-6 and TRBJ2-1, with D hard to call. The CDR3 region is CASSRLSNEQFF. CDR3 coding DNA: TGTGCCAGCAGCCGTCTGAGCAATGAGCAGTTCTTC.